The 28 T cell receptor beta chains presented below share a single source sample, sequenced in a study of cytomegalovirus exposure and HLA in healthy donors. Primers included in the PCR were 60 Vbeta and 13 Jbeta primers. Assay: immunoSEQ multiplex PCR; the TCRdb copy retains only in-frame clones and omits some. The data show over 150,000 clones, with roughly 80% seen just once and 4.8% held by the top ten. The sequencing sample was made of PBMCs. The receptors shown here come from a man between 18 and 35 years old in good health and CMV-seronegative.

This clone has a single count. The chain joins TRBV28 to TRBJ2-3; 13 positions match TRBD2. Germline V gives CDR1 MDHEN, CDR2 SYDVKM. The V segment lost 5 bases and the J segment 6 bases; nucleotides outside the gene matches: 8. This CDR3 has 16 amino acids. CDR3 protein: CASSHTGLAGEDTQYF. CDR3 sequence (DNA): TGTGCCAGCAGTCACACAGGACTAGCGGGAGAGGATACGCAGTATTTT.

Comment on this clone: A read error may produce the germline difference seen at one junction end. This chain uses TRBV7-7 with TRBJ2-1; D is perhaps TRBD2 (5 bases). CDR3 size: 13 residues. Germline lookup yields CDR1 SSHAT and CDR2 FNYEAQ (reference sequence). Here the CDR3 DNA reads TGTGCTAGCAGCTCCCAGCGGAACAATGAGCAGTTCTTC. Its protein product is CASSSQRNNEQFF.

The gene calls are TRBV6-1 and TRBJ2-1; perhaps TRBD2 as D (7 bases). The CDR3 length is 12 residues. Germline CDR1 and CDR2: MNHNS and SASEGT. V was cut by 6 bases and J by 12 bases, with 15 bases left in between. This CDR3 is CASSVLGGGQFF. CDR3 nucleotide sequence: TGTGCCAGCAGCGTTTTAGGGGGGGGGCAGTTCTTC.

This chain links TRBV2 with TRBJ2-1; 8 nucleotides line up with TRBD1. The germline gives CDR1 SNHLY, CDR2 FYNNEI. The CDR3 contains 14 residues. Trimming took 8 bases from V and 5 from J; bases not matched to a gene: 8. The CDR3 sequence: CASEAGGTNNEQFF. CDR3 nucleotide sequence: TGTGCCAGCGAGGCAGGGGGCACTAACAATGAGCAGTTCTTC.

The chain is built from TRBV5-6 and TRBJ2-7, with D perhaps matching TRBD2 (6 bases). The CDR3 runs to 14 residues. V was cut by 5 bases and J by 0 bases, with 12 bases left in between. Germline CDR1 and CDR2: SGHDT and YYEEEE. The CDR3, as DNA: TGTGCCAGCAGGAAGGAGGGGCTCTCCTACGAGCAGTACTTC. Its protein is CASRKEGLSYEQYF. The whole variable domain, filled in from reference TRBV5-6 and TRBJ2-7, reads DAGVTQSPTHLIKTRGQQVTLRCSPKSGHDTVSWYQQALGQGPQFIFQYYEEEERQRGNFPDRFSGHQFPNYSSELNVNALLLGDSALYLCASRKEGLSYEQYFGPGTRLTVT.

This clone came up once. The chain couples TRBV5-1 to TRBJ2-3, with TRBD2 identical over 10 bases. CDR1 is SGHRS, CDR2 YFSETQ, per germline. Germline trimming cut 5 bases from V and 3 bases from J; bases unmatched to any gene: 3. The CDR3 is made up of 14 amino acids. The CDR3 nucleotides read TGCGCCAGCAGGGGTAGCGGGGGGACAGATACGCAGTATTTT. Translated: CASRGSGGTDTQYF.

The V call is TRBV6-1, the J call TRBJ2-3; 10 bases are shared with TRBD2. V was clipped by 7 bases and J by 5 bases; unmatched bases: 6. This CDR3 has 14 residues. Germline-derived CDR1 and CDR2 are MNHNS and SASEGT. The CDR3 loop is CASKLAGEVDTQYF. The CDR3 coding sequence is TGTGCCAGCAAGCTAGCGGGAGAGGTAGATACGCAGTATTTT.

V is TRBV30 and J is TRBJ1-4; 10 bases line up with TRBD1. J was trimmed by 5 bases and V by 2 bases; bases with no gene match: 2. CDR1 and CDR2 (germline): GTSNPN, SVGIG (reference sequence). The CDR3 extends over 14 amino acids. CDR3 in amino acids: CAWSTGQGNEKLFF. As DNA, the CDR3 is TGTGCCTGGAGTACGGGACAGGGGAATGAAAAACTGTTTTTT.

This rearrangement joins TRBV19 to TRBJ1-6; TRBD1 matches 9 bases. The germline V gene has CDR1 LNHDA and CDR2 SQIVND (reference sequence). This CDR3 has 17 residues. V shed 1 base and J 10 bases; nucleotides not matched to a gene: 11. The CDR3 sequence: CASSIVLDRGSRSPLHF. CDR3 bases: TGTGCCAGTAGTATAGTTTTGGACAGGGGTTCTCGGTCACCCCTCCACTTT.

The V and J genes are TRBV6-5 and TRBJ2-7; TRBD2 agrees at 8 bases. The CDR3 covers 15 residues. Trimming took 2 bases from V and 6 from J; bases not matched to a gene: 9. Germline V gene lookup returns CDR1 MNHEY and CDR2 SVGAGI. CDR3 region: CASSYESGSVGEQYF. The CDR3 DNA reads TGTGCCAGCAGTTACGAGAGCGGGAGTGTGGGCGAGCAGTACTTC.

The chain is built from TRBV9 and TRBJ1-6; 9 positions agree with TRBD1. The CDR3 length is 15 residues. The V segment lost 4 bases and the J segment 10 bases; nucleotides outside the gene matches: 9. CDR1 is SGDLS, CDR2 YYNGEE, per germline. This CDR3 reads CASSTRDRAASPLHF. The CDR3 region has the DNA TGTGCCAGCAGCACCCGGGACAGGGCGGCGTCACCCCTCCACTTT.

The chain combines TRBV6-5 with TRBJ2-7; TRBD1 matches at 11 bases. This CDR3 is built from 13 residues. Germline CDR1 is MNHEY and CDR2 is SVGAGI. V shed 7 bases and J 6 bases; nucleotides not matched to a gene: 5. The CDR3 protein is CASKGQGAGEQYF. In DNA form, the CDR3 reads TGTGCCAGCAAAGGACAGGGGGCCGGCGAGCAGTACTTC.

This chain uses TRBV5-4 with TRBJ1-1, with D perhaps matching TRBD1 (5 bases). This CDR3 is built from 14 residues. V shed 0 bases and J shed 1 base, with 7 bases lying between them. Per germline, CDR1 SGHNT and CDR2 YYREEE (reference sequence). The CDR3: CASSLGQRNTEAFF. As DNA, the CDR3 is TGTGCCAGCAGCTTGGGACAGAGGAACACTGAAGCTTTCTTT.

The V and J genes are TRBV6-5 and TRBJ2-4, with no clear D. The CDR3 has 15 amino acids. Germline V gene data show CDR1 as MNHEY and CDR2 as SVGAGI. Trimming removed 5 bases from V and 1 base from J, with 12 bases in between. CDR3 in DNA: TGTGCCAGCAGTGGAAGCGCCTGGGCCAAAAACATTCAGTACTTC. This translates into CASSGSAWAKNIQYF.

The CDR3 nucleotides read TGCAGTGCTCCGACAGGGGAAGGCTACACCTTC. Translating it yields CSAPTGEGYTF. V is TRBV20-1 and J is TRBJ1-2; 8 bases align to TRBD1. V lost 5 bases to trimming and J lost 8 bases; unmatched junction nucleotides: 4. The CDR3 contains 11 residues. From germline, CDR1 is DFQATT and CDR2 SNEGSKA (reference sequence).

The chain couples TRBV10-3 to TRBJ2-2, with TRBD2 matching 8 bases. With 3 bases clipped from V and 7 bases from J, the junction kept 7 bases outside the gene matches. The CDR3 length is 15 residues. Germline V CDR1 and CDR2: ENHRY, SYGVKD. The CDR3 DNA reads as TGTGCCATCAGTGACCTAGCGGGTGCAAGCGGGGAGCTGTTTTTT. Translated, it gives CAISDLAGASGELFF.

The chain is built from TRBV5-8 and TRBJ1-1, with D maybe TRBD1 (5 bases). The CDR3 extends over 14 amino acids. Germline V gene sequence: CDR1 SGHTS, CDR2 YDEGEE. With 5 bases removed from V and 4 bases from J, the gap between germline ends came to 15 bases. CDR3 sequence (DNA): TGTGCCAGCAGTGGGGCTGCACGGCTCACTGAAGCTTTCTTT. Translating gives CASSGAARLTEAFF.

The chain has TRBV7-2 and TRBJ1-5; no firm D call. CDR1 and CDR2 (germline): SGHTA, FQGNSA. The CDR3 is made up of 15 amino acids. V lost 5 bases and J 3 bases, leaving 14 bases between the germline ends. The CDR3: CASSPEGGYNQPQHF. The CDR3 DNA is TGTGCCAGCAGCCCTGAGGGAGGTTACAATCAGCCCCAGCATTTT.

V is TRBV9 and J is TRBJ1-5; D remains unclear. There are 16 residues in the CDR3. The V end was cut by 3 bases, the J end by 0 bases, with 13 bases between. In germline, CDR1 is SGDLS, CDR2 YYNGEE. The CDR3 loop is CASSATAAGSNQPQHF. In DNA, the CDR3 is TGTGCCAGCAGCGCCACAGCCGCAGGTAGCAATCAGCCCCAGCATTTT.

This chain uses TRBV13 with TRBJ2-7; 7 nucleotides line up with TRBD1. The ends lost 8 bases at V and 4 bases at J; junction bases unmatched: 14. Germline V gene data show CDR1 as PRHDT and CDR2 as FYEKMQ (reference sequence). This CDR3 region has 15 residues. CDR3 in DNA: TGTGCCAGCTCCCGCCGGGGACAGTTTCGGTACGAGCAGTACTTC. This codes for CASSRRGQFRYEQYF.

This rearrangement joins TRBV9 to TRBJ1-1; tentatively, D is TRBD1 (6 bases). V lost 7 bases and J 1 base, leaving 11 bases between the germline ends. Germline CDR1 and CDR2: SGDLS and YYNGEE. The CDR3 length is 13 residues. CDR3 region: CASGGGPNTEAFF. CDR3 DNA sequence: TGTGCCAGCGGGGGGGGGCCGAACACTGAAGCTTTCTTT.

The rearrangement uses TRBV10-2 and TRBJ2-3, with 8 positions matching TRBD2. In germline, CDR1 is WSHSY, CDR2 SAAADI. The ends lost 8 bases at V and 0 bases at J; junction bases unmatched: 4. The CDR3 contains 14 residues. The DNA for the CDR3 is TGCGCCAGCCTACAGCGGGGGAGCACAGATACGCAGTATTTT. Encoded protein: CASLQRGSTDTQYF.

This clone was seen just once. The chain recombines TRBV19 with TRBJ1-5, with TRBD1 matching over 8 bases. From germline, CDR1 is LNHDA and CDR2 SQIVND (reference sequence). The CDR3 has 18 residues. With V trimmed by 3 bases and J by 3 bases, 13 bases remained unmatched. CDR3 amino acids: CASSIPGPTGANNQPQHF. The CDR3 nucleotides read TGTGCCAGTAGTATCCCAGGGCCGACAGGGGCGAACAATCAGCCCCAGCATTTT.

This sequence joins TRBV28 and TRBJ2-5; 7 bases are shared with TRBD2. CDR3 length: 15 amino acids. V gave up 6 bases and J gave up 2 bases; unmatched junction bases: 9. CDR1 and CDR2 from the germline V gene are MDHEN and SYDVKM. Here the CDR3 DNA reads TGTGCCAGCAGCGTAGCGGGTGAGGGACAAGAGACCCAGTACTTC. Translated: CASSVAGEGQETQYF. Filled out from reference TRBV28 and TRBJ2-5, the complete variable domain reads DVKVTQSSRYLVKRTGEKVFLECVQDMDHENMFWYRQDPGLGLRLIYFSYDVKMKEKGDIPEGYSVSREKKERFSLILESASTNQTSMYLCASSVAGEGQETQYFGPGTRLLVL.

This chain joins TRBV28 and TRBJ2-2; TRBD2 might be the D (6 bases). CDR1 and CDR2 from the germline V gene are MDHEN and SYDVKM. V was cut by 5 bases and J by 4 bases, with 17 bases left in between. The CDR3 has 16 amino acids. In nucleotides, the CDR3 is TGTGCCAGCAGTGGAAGCGGGCGAGGGGTCACCGGGGAGCTGTTTTTT. It specifies CASSGSGRGVTGELFF.

The chain couples TRBV19 to TRBJ1-2; 7 positions match TRBD1. V dropped 9 bases and J dropped 3; count of bases not matched to a gene: 7. Germline V gene lookup returns CDR1 LNHDA and CDR2 SQIVND (reference sequence). This CDR3 has 13 residues. This chain's CDR3 is CASSRGSDYGYTF. CDR3 in DNA: TGTGCCAGCAGCAGGGGGTCAGACTATGGCTACACCTTC.

The chain links TRBV29-1 to TRBJ2-1, with 13 positions matching TRBD2. CDR1 is SQVTM and CDR2 is ANQGSEA in the germline V gene. Trimming at V came to 6 bases and at J to 10 bases, leaving 9 bases not matched to a gene. CDR3 length equals 14 residues. This CDR3 reads CSVTSGGAFGEQFF. The CDR3, as DNA: TGCAGCGTAACTAGCGGGGGGGCCTTTGGAGAGCAGTTCTTC.

The chain joins TRBV29-1 to TRBJ1-2; 7 bases map to TRBD1. The CDR3 spans 12 residues. J lost 4 bases, V lost 4 bases, and 3 bases had no gene match. CDR1 and CDR2 from the germline V gene are SQVTM and ANQGSEA. The CDR3 DNA sequence: TGCAGCGTTGCAGGGGGAAGCTATGGCTACACCTTC. It encodes CSVAGGSYGYTF. Variable domain in full (rest from reference TRBV29-1 and TRBJ1-2): SAVISQKPSRDICQRGTSLTIQCQVDSQVTMMFWYRQQPGQSLTLIATANQGSEATYESGFVIDKFPISRPNLTFSTLTVSNMSPEDSSIYLCSVAGGSYGYTFGSGTRLTVV.